The 25 T cell receptor beta chains reported below all come from one sample, sequenced in a study of blood T cell repertoires in COVID-19. Sequenced by immunoSEQ multiplex PCR; TCRdb stores in-frame clones only, minus some. The table has 200,000 to 250,000 clones, roughly 91% seen once. The sample was PBMCs or T cells enriched from blood (not recorded which). These receptors were taken from a woman in her 30s who had recovered from COVID-19.

The genes are TRBV29-1 and TRBJ2-7, with D possibly TRBD1 on 6 matching bases. CDR3 length: 11 amino acids. Trimming took 6 bases from V and 2 from J, leaving 8 bases between them. Germline loops: CDR1 SQVTM, CDR2 ANQGSEA. In DNA, the CDR3 is TGCAGCGTAGGGGACACCTACGAGCAGTACTTC. This sequence encodes CSVGDTYEQYF.

The chain links TRBV7-9 to TRBJ2-7; D not resolved. This CDR3 has 14 amino acids. V was pared by 1 base and J by 3 bases, with 10 bases between. The germline gives CDR1 SEHNR, CDR2 FQNEAQ (reference sequence). The CDR3 sequence is CASSLDREIYEQYF. The CDR3 DNA follows: TGTGCCAGCAGCTTAGACAGAGAAATCTACGAGCAGTACTTC.

The J gene is TRBJ2-5, the V gene TRBV27; a possible D gene is TRBD1 (5 bases). Looked up from germline, CDR1 is MNHEY and CDR2 is SMNVEV (reference sequence). The CDR3 is 16 amino acids. Deletions cut 5 bases from V and 5 bases from J, with 21 bases between. The CDR3 reads CASSPVLGLFSETQYF. For the CDR3, the DNA is TGTGCCAGCAGTCCCGTTTTGGGGCTATTTTCTGAGACCCAGTACTTC.

As DNA, the CDR3 is TGTGCCAGCACCCCCCTCCGGGGACAGCGATACAATGAGCAGTTCTTC. Amino acid sequence: CASTPLRGQRYNEQFF. V and J are TRBV25-1 and TRBJ2-1, with 7 bases identical to TRBD1. The ends lost 7 bases at V and 4 bases at J; junction bases unmatched: 13. Germline CDR1 and CDR2: MGHDK and SYGVNS. The CDR3 is 16 residues long.

The V and J genes are TRBV2 and TRBJ1-5; D not resolved. V was clipped by 4 bases and J by 3 bases, with 7 bases between them. Germline V gene data show CDR1 as SNHLY and CDR2 as FYNNEI. The CDR3 has 13 amino acids. In DNA, the CDR3 is TGTGCCAGCAGTGGAGGCTTCAATCAGCCCCAGCATTTT. Its protein product is CASSGGFNQPQHF.

The chain is built from TRBV20-1 and TRBJ1-2; no clear D. V was trimmed by 7 bases and J by 4 bases, leaving 4 bases between them. The V gene's germline CDR1 is DFQATT and CDR2 SNEGSKA (reference sequence). This CDR3 has 9 residues. The CDR3 DNA reads as TGCAGTGGGCTCTATGGCTACACCTTC. Translating it yields CSGLYGYTF.

The chain carries TRBV6-5 and TRBJ1-5; D may be TRBD1 (5 bases). Per the germline V gene, CDR1 is MNHEY and CDR2 is SVGAGI. The CDR3 has 15 residues. V was trimmed by 4 bases and J by 0 bases, leaving 10 bases between them. The CDR3 sequence: CASSSYGGSNQPQHF. The CDR3 DNA follows: TGTGCCAGCAGTTCTTACGGGGGTAGCAATCAGCCCCAGCATTTT.

V and J are TRBV19 and TRBJ2-1, with D hard to call. The CDR3 loop spans 13 amino acids. Trimming took 1 base from V and 5 from J, leaving 6 bases between them. Per germline, CDR1 LNHDA and CDR2 SQIVND (reference sequence). The CDR3 DNA reads as TGTGCCAGTAGTATAGGAGTAGACAATGAGCAGTTCTTC. This gives the protein CASSIGVDNEQFF.

This chain joins TRBV7-3 and TRBJ2-1; the D is unclear. Germline V CDR1 and CDR2: SGHTA, FQGTGA. The CDR3 runs to 12 residues. V was cut by 4 bases and J by 4 bases, with 5 bases left in between. The CDR3 nucleotides are TGTGCCAGCAGCTCTAATTACAATGAGCAGTTCTTC. It codes for CASSSNYNEQFF.

V is TRBV7-9 and J is TRBJ1-6, with D maybe TRBD1 (6 bases). The CDR3 runs 16 residues. Trimming took 5 bases from V and 5 from J, leaving 16 bases between them. Per germline, CDR1 SEHNR and CDR2 FQNEAQ (reference sequence). CDR3 in amino acids: CASSLLGDTHNSPLHF. The CDR3 nucleotides are TGTGCCAGCAGCCTTTTAGGGGACACCCATAATTCACCCCTCCACTTT.

The J gene is TRBJ1-6, the V gene TRBV7-9; possible D gene TRBD1, 6 bases. Per the germline V gene, CDR1 is SEHNR and CDR2 is FQNEAQ (reference sequence). Trimming took 4 bases from V and 9 from J, leaving 16 bases between them. CDR3 length: 15 residues. In DNA, the CDR3 is TGTGCCAGCAGCTCGAGTCGATTAGGGGGTTCACCCCTCCACTTT. Amino acid sequence: CASSSSRLGGSPLHF.

There are many counts of this clone. This chain connects TRBV6-4 to TRBJ2-3; 10 nucleotides match TRBD1. The CDR3 extends over 15 amino acids. After removal of 2 bases from V and 1 base from J, the junction contained 0 bases not matched to a gene. Germline assignment: CDR1 MRHNA and CDR2 SNTAGT. The CDR3 reads CASSDGTGGTDTQYF. CDR3 in DNA: TGTGCCAGCAGTGACGGGACAGGGGGCACAGATACGCAGTATTTT.

The V gene is TRBV4-1, the J gene TRBJ2-5; D remains unclear. The V gene's germline CDR1 is MGHRA and CDR2 YSYEKL. The CDR3 runs 16 residues. Trimming removed 1 base from V and 2 bases from J, with 14 bases in between. CDR3 loop: CASSQVPTVNQETQYF. The CDR3 DNA reads TGCGCCAGCAGCCAAGTCCCCACAGTCAATCAAGAGACCCAGTACTTC.

This chain connects TRBV19 to TRBJ1-5; maybe TRBD1 (6 bases). Germline CDR1 and CDR2: LNHDA and SQIVND (reference sequence). CDR3 length: 14 amino acids. V was trimmed by 8 bases and J by 3 bases, leaving 14 bases between them. CDR3 sequence: CASGWTVYNQPQHF. CDR3 bases: TGTGCCAGTGGGTGGACAGTTTACAATCAGCCCCAGCATTTT.

The V and J genes are TRBV2 and TRBJ2-5; the D is unclear. Germline V gives CDR1 SNHLY, CDR2 FYNNEI. V was shortened by 2 bases and J by 4 bases, with 14 bases between the two germline ends. The CDR3 loop spans 15 amino acids. The CDR3 here is CASSERQGESETQYF. The CDR3 DNA reads TGTGCCAGCAGTGAACGACAAGGTGAATCAGAGACCCAGTACTTC.

The chain links TRBV18 to TRBJ1-1; possible D gene TRBD1, 6 bases. V lost 6 bases to trimming and J lost 0 bases, with 14 bases between them. This CDR3 has 15 amino acids. Germline V CDR1 and CDR2: KGHSH, LQKENI. The CDR3 region is CASSGGGGMNTEAFF. For the CDR3, the DNA is TGTGCCAGCTCCGGGGGCGGGGGCATGAACACTGAAGCTTTCTTT.

The rearrangement uses TRBV7-8 and TRBJ2-2; 14 nucleotides agree with TRBD2. This CDR3 is built from 18 residues. Germline loops: CDR1 SGHVS, CDR2 FQNEAQ. The J segment lost 4 bases and the V segment lost 3 bases, leaving 7 bases of the junction unmatched. CDR3 DNA sequence: TGTGCCAGCAGCTTCAGGACTAGCGGGAGGTTGGCCACCGGGGAGCTGTTTTTT. It yields the protein CASSFRTSGRLATGELFF.

This clone was detected a few times. The genes are TRBV19 and TRBJ1-6, with TRBD1 identical over 7 bases. Germline CDR1 LNHDA, CDR2 SQIVND (reference sequence). J was trimmed by 6 bases and V by 5 bases; bases with no gene match: 16. This CDR3 is 18 amino acids long. The CDR3 is CASSLAAGTAFSNSPLHF. The CDR3 nucleotides are TGTGCCAGTAGTTTGGCCGCCGGGACAGCTTTTTCTAATTCACCCCTCCACTTT.

The chain is built from TRBV24-1 and TRBJ1-2, with a weak D call TRBD1 (5 bases). This CDR3 is built from 11 residues. With 10 bases removed from V and 6 bases from J, the gap between germline ends came to 11 bases. CDR1 is KGHDR, CDR2 SFDVKD, per germline. The chain's CDR3 is CATGGLDGYTF. CDR3 in DNA: TGTGCCACGGGGGGACTTGATGGCTACACCTTC.

V is TRBV30 and J is TRBJ2-1; 10 bases are shared with TRBD2. Germline V gene sequence: CDR1 GTSNPN, CDR2 SVGIG (reference sequence). J lost 2 bases, V lost 4 bases, and 5 bases had no gene match. CDR3 length: 15 residues. The CDR3 protein is CAWTRTSGPYNEQFF. The CDR3 DNA follows: TGTGCCTGGACTCGGACTAGCGGTCCCTACAATGAGCAGTTCTTC. Combining the CDR3 with reference TRBV30 and TRBJ2-1 gives the whole variable domain SQTIHQWPATLVQPVGSPLSLECTVEGTSNPNLYWYRQAAGRGLQLLFYSVGIGQISSEVPQNLSASRPQDRQFILSSKKLLLSDSGFYLCAWTRTSGPYNEQFFGPGTRLTVL.

This rearrangement joins TRBV10-3 to TRBJ1-3, with D maybe TRBD1 (5 bases). V lost 0 bases and J lost 1, with 10 bases in between. This CDR3 contains 16 residues. Germline V gene lookup returns CDR1 ENHRY and CDR2 SYGVKD. CDR3 DNA sequence: TGTGCCATCAGTGAGTCGCGACAGTCTTCTGGAAACACCATATATTTT. Protein: CAISESRQSSGNTIYF.

The rearrangement joins TRBV19 to TRBJ1-1, with D perhaps TRBD1 (5 bases). The germline V and J ends were trimmed by 6 bases and 1 base, with 9 bases remaining between them. The germline CDR1 and CDR2 sequences are LNHDA and SQIVND (reference sequence). The CDR3 sequence is 13 residues long. The CDR3 bases are TGTGCCAGTAGCCAGACAGCGAACACTGAAGCTTTCTTT. Translating gives CASSQTANTEAFF.

The chain combines TRBV7-2 with TRBJ1-1; 8 bases are a match to TRBD1. Germline assignment: CDR1 SGHTA and CDR2 FQGNSA. This CDR3 region has 14 residues. J lost 5 bases, V lost 5 bases, and 7 bases had no gene match. CDR3 sequence (DNA): TGTGCCAGCAGCCCCGACAGGGGTAGGACTGAAGCTTTCTTT. This codes for CASSPDRGRTEAFF. Using reference TRBV7-2 and TRBJ1-1 for the parts outside the CDR3, the full variable domain is GAGVSQSPSNKVTEKGKDVELRCDPISGHTALYWYRQSLGQGLEFLIYFQGNSAPDKSGLPSDRFSAERTGGSVSTLTIQRTQQEDSAVYLCASSPDRGRTEAFFGQGTRLTVV.

The chain joins TRBV18 to TRBJ1-1; TRBD1 matches 9 bases. The CDR3 covers 17 residues. With 2 bases clipped from V and 3 bases from J, the junction kept 10 bases outside the gene matches. The germline V gene has CDR1 KGHSH and CDR2 LQKENI. DNA of the CDR3: TGTGCCAGCTCACCAATGGGACAGGGAAAAGGGGACACTGAAGCTTTCTTT. Protein: CASSPMGQGKGDTEAFF.

The rearrangement uses TRBV29-1 and TRBJ1-1, with 9 nucleotides matching TRBD1. Germline values: CDR1 SQVTM, CDR2 ANQGSEA. The CDR3 has 17 residues. V was pared by 3 bases and J by 1 base, with 12 bases of the junction left unmatched. The CDR3 sequence is CSVDPRQGGVKNTEAFF. CDR3 coding DNA: TGCAGCGTTGACCCGAGACAGGGGGGAGTTAAGAACACTGAAGCTTTCTTT.